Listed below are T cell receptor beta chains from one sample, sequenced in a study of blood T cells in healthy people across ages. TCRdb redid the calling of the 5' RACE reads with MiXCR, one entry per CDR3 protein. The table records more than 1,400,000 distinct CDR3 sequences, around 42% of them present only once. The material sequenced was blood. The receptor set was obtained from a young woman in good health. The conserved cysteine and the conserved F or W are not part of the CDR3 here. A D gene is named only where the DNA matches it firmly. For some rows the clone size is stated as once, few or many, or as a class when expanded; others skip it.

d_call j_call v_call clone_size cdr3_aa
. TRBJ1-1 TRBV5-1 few ASSSGKDTEAF
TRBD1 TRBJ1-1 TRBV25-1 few ASSESGRGRLSEAF
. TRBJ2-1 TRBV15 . ATSRGLGAYEQF
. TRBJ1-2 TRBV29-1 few SVVNRVASGNYGYT
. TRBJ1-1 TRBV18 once ASSPPVGLHLNTEAF
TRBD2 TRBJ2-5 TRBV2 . ASPRSLAGGKETQY
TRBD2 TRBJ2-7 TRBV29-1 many SGTRAGATEQY
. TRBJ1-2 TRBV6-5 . ASSDSYSAYGYT
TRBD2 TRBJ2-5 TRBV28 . ASSSPGTSATWEQY
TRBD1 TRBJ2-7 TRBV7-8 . ASSAHRDRSYYEQY
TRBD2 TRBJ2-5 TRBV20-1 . SGASGRNEQY
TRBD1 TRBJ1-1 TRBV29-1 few SVALATGGASEAF
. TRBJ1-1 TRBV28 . ASRGPSNTEAF
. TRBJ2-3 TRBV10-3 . AISEGGGGVYIASTDTQY
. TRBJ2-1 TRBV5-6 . ASNPHQTANSYNEQF
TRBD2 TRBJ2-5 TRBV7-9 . ASQEAGGERETQY
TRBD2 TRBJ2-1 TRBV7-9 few ASSLGGLAGSYNEQF
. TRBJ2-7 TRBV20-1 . SARQPYFYEQY
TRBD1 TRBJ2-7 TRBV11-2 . ASSPRPDRDSYEQY
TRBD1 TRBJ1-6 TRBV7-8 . ASSSRTGGENSPLH
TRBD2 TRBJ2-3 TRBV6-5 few AMSAGGLDTQY
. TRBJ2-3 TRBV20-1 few SARRTGATDTQY
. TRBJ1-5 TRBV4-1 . ASSQTEINQPQH
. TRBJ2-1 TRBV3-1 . ASSQREKQF
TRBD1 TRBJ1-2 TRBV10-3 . AISSTGGSYGYT
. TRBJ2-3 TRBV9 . ASSPRQGAGGLSTTDTQY
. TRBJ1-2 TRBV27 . ASSLLGPGYGYT
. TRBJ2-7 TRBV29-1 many SVEDRVGYEQY
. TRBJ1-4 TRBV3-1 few ASSQGLGGSKLF
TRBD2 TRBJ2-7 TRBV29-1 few SGTRGESYEQY
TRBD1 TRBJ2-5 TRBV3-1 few ASSPRDRGQETQY
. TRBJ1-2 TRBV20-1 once SARMTGNGYT
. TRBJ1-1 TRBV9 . ASSHREGADTEAF
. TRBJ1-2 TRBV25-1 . ASSETSPPGYT
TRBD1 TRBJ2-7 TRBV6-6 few ASSSADRGGYEQY
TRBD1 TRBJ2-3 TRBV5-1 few ASSLSRDRVNTDTQY
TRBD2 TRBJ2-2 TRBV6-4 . ASLRTSGSPGELF
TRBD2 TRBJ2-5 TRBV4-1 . ASSQALAGGLETQY
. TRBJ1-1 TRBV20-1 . SARRGAGSMNTEAF
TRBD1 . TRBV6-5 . ASSLQGAYNEQY